This T cell receptor beta chain appears in the sequencing data of a study of T cell responses to AZD1222 COVID-19 vaccine. Overall study context: Pooled in the analysis were second doses at about 4 or about 12 weeks.

The assay was immunoSEQ multiplex PCR, and TCRdb's table has in-frame clones only and misses some. The table records some 120,000 clones, roughly 89% of them present only once. V was cut by 2 bases and J by 8 bases, with 10 bases left in between. The germline gives CDR1 MGHDK, CDR2 SYGVNS. The CDR3 sequence is 13 residues long. Notes on this clone: Its specificity is not known.

Points from the study as a whole: Epitopes outside B.1.351 and B.1.1.7 mutated regions reportedly drew nearly half of spike TCRs. Clonal diversity was possibly underestimated, and the donors were mostly white British, with more females.

The chain joins TRBV25-1 to TRBJ2-1; no clear D gene. The specimen comprised peripheral blood, sampled on day 0 of AZD1222 vaccination. This receptor was taken from an adult in good health. As DNA, the CDR3 is TGTGCCAGCAGTGAAAGCAAGATCTATGAGCAGTTCTTC. It translates to CASSESKIYEQFF.